Reported below is one T cell receptor (beta chain). The source of the sample is a study of shared T cell receptors in the human thymus. Profiling relied on immunoSEQ multiplex PCR, and the TCRdb table lists in-frame clones only, not all of them. The sample shows around 730,000 clones, approximately 83% of them seen only once. The trim removed 6 bases at V and 5 bases at J, leaving 7 bases unmatched. The CDR3 consists of 15 residues. Germline V CDR1 and CDR2: MNHEY, SVGAGI. The sample was also reused in another study, on human thymus T cells. That study reports: Donors were healthy Finnish infants having corrective surgery for congenital heart defects. Corrective cardiac surgery supplied the resected thymus tissue. Thymic and blood repertoires appeared to display a bias in their usage of V and J genes. Unrelated individuals were reported by related research to share highly overlapping thymic repertoires.

This clonotype originated in a girl under three years old with a congenital heart defect. The sample consisted of thymocytes. J is TRBJ2-2 and V is TRBV6-5; 9 bases are shared with TRBD1. CDR3 nucleotide sequence: TGTGCCAGCAGCCACCGACAGGGGGGAACCGGGGAGCTGTTTTTT. This encodes CASSHRQGGTGELFF.